Listed below are T cell receptor beta chains from one sample, sequenced in a study of shared clonotypes between healthy human individuals. Libraries were prepared by immunoSEQ multiplex PCR; TCRdb keeps only in-frame clonotypes and omits some of them. The table records 1,100,000 or so clones, around 78% of them present only once. The sequenced material came from memory CD4+ T cells from PBMCs. The receptor set was obtained from a man aged 18 to 29 in good health. Some clones in this sample may be carry-over from other donors' samples. Each CDR3 is given with its conserved first and last residue. A D gene is named only where the DNA matches it firmly. Size is stated for part of the rows, as once, few or many counts, or as a class when the clone is expanded.

size: .; J: TRBJ2-7; D: TRBD2; V: TRBV28; DNA: TGTGCCAGCCGGACTAGCGAGAACTACGAGCAGTACTTC; CDR3: CASRTSENYEQYF
size: few; J: TRBJ1-3; D: .; V: TRBV27; DNA: TGTGCCAGCAGTGCCCAGGGGCGCCTAGGAAACACCATATATTTT; CDR3: CASSAQGRLGNTIYF
size: .; J: TRBJ1-3; D: TRBD1; V: TRBV7-9; DNA: TGTGCCAGCAGCCCAAGGGACAGGAGGATTGGAAACACCATATATTTT; CDR3: CASSPRDRRIGNTIYF
size: .; J: TRBJ2-3; D: .; V: TRBV6-1; DNA: TGTGCCAGCCTGGGGCGGGGCTCTAGCACAGATACGCAGTATTTT; CDR3: CASLGRGSSTDTQYF
size: .; J: TRBJ2-4; D: TRBD2; V: TRBV5-1; DNA: TGCGCCAGCAGCTTTAAGGGGACTAGCGGGAGTATGGACATTCAGTACTTC; CDR3: CASSFKGTSGSMDIQYF
size: .; J: TRBJ1-4; D: TRBD1; V: TRBV23-1; DNA: TGCGCCAGCAGTCGGGGGACAGCCATTAATGAAAAACTGTTTTTT; CDR3: CASSRGTAINEKLFF
size: once; J: TRBJ1-1; D: .; V: TRBV6-5; DNA: TGTGCCAGCAGTTACGTTGGGGGGGCGAACACTGAAGCTTTCTTT; CDR3: CASSYVGGANTEAFF
size: .; J: TRBJ1-1; D: .; V: TRBV6-6; DNA: TGTGCCAGCAGTTACCGATTGGACAGCAGGAACACTGAAGCTTTCTTT; CDR3: CASSYRLDSRNTEAFF
size: .; J: TRBJ2-1; D: TRBD1; V: TRBV7-2; DNA: TGTGCCAGCACCCGACAGGGGGCGGTTGAGCAGTTCTTC; CDR3: CASTRQGAVEQFF
size: .; J: TRBJ2-7; D: .; V: TRBV29-1; DNA: TGCAGCGGTGCTGGCGGGCCGGCCTACGAGCAGTACTTC; CDR3: CSGAGGPAYEQYF
size: .; J: TRBJ2-5; D: TRBD1; V: TRBV4-1; DNA: TGCGCCAGCAGCTACAGGGGTCAAGAGACCCAGTACTTC; CDR3: CASSYRGQETQYF
size: .; J: TRBJ2-7; D: TRBD1; V: TRBV5-1; DNA: TGCGCCAGCAGCCTTACCGGGACAGGGAGCTCCTACGAGCAGTACTTC; CDR3: CASSLTGTGSSYEQYF
size: .; J: TRBJ2-7; D: TRBD1; V: TRBV5-6; DNA: TGTGCCAGCACCAATGGCCGGACAGGCATCTACGAGCAGTACTTC; CDR3: CASTNGRTGIYEQYF
size: few; J: TRBJ2-1; D: TRBD2; V: TRBV28; DNA: TGTGCCAGCATAACTACTAGCGCGAGCTCCTACAATGAGCAGTTCTTC; CDR3: CASITTSASSYNEQFF
size: .; J: TRBJ1-5; D: TRBD1; V: TRBV18; DNA: TGTGCCAGCTCCCCGACAGGGAGTAGCAATCAGCCCCAGCATTTT; CDR3: CASSPTGSSNQPQHF
size: many; J: TRBJ2-7; D: TRBD2; V: TRBV28; DNA: TGTGCCAGCAGCCGGGGACTAGCGGGACACGAGCAGTACTTC; CDR3: CASSRGLAGHEQYF
size: .; J: TRBJ2-5; D: TRBD2; V: TRBV2; DNA: TGTGCCAGCAGTGATTCGGGAGGGCTGGAGACCCAGTACTTC; CDR3: CASSDSGGLETQYF
size: .; J: TRBJ2-1; D: TRBD2; V: TRBV27; DNA: TGTGCCAGCAGTTTCCTAGCGGGAGTTTACAATGAGCAGTTCTTC; CDR3: CASSFLAGVYNEQFF